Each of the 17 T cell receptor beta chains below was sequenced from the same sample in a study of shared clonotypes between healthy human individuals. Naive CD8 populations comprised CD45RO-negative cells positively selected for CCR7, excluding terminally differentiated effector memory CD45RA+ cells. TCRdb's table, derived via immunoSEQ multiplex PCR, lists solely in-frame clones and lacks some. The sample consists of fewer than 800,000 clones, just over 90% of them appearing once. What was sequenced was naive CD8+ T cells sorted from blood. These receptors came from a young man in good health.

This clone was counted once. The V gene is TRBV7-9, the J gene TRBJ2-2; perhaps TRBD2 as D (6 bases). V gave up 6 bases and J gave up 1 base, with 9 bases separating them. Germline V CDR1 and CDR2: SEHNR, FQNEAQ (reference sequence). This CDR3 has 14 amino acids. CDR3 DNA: TGTGCCAGCAGTGGGACTGGGAACACCGGGGAGCTGTTTTTT. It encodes CASSGTGNTGELFF.

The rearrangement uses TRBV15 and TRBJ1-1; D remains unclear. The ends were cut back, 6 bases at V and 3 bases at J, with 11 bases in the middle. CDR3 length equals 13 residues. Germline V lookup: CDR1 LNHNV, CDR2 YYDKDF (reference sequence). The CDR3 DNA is TGTGCCACCAGAGAGACCGGAGACACTGAAGCTTTCTTT. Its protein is CATRETGDTEAFF.

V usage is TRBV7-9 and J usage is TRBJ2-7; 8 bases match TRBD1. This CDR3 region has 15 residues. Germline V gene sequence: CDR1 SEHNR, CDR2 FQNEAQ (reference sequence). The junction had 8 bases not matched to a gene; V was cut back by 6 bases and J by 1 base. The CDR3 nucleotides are TGTGCCAGCAGGAGTCTCCGGACAGGGTCCTACGAGCAGTACTTC. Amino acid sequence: CASRSLRTGSYEQYF. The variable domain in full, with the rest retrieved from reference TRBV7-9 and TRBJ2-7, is DTGVSQNPRHKITKRGQNVTFRCDPISEHNRLYWYRQTLGQGPEFLTYFQNEAQLEKSRLLSDRFSAERPKGSFSTLEIQRTEQGDSAMYLCASRSLRTGSYEQYFGPGTRLTVT.

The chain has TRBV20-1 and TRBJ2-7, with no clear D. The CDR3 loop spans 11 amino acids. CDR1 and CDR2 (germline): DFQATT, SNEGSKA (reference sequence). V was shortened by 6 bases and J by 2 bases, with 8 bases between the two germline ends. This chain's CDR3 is CSALNPYEQYF. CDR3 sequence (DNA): TGCAGTGCCCTGAACCCCTACGAGCAGTACTTC.

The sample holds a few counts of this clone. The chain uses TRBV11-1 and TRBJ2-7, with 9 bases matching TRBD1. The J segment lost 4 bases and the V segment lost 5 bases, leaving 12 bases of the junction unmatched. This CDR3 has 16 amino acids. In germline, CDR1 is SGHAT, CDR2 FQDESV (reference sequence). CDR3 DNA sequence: TGTGCCAGCAGCGTGCCTCCGGGACAGGGTCTTTACGAGCAGTACTTC. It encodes CASSVPPGQGLYEQYF. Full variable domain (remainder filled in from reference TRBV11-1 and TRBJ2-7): EAEVAQSPRYKITEKSQAVAFWCDPISGHATLYWYRQILGQGPELLVQFQDESVVDDSQLPKDRFSAERLKGVDSTLKIQPAELGDSAMYLCASSVPPGQGLYEQYFGPGTRLTVT.

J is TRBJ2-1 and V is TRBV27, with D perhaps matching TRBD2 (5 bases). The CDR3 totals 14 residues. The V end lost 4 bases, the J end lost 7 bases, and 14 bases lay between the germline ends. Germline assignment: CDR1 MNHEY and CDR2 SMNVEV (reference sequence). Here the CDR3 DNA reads TGTGCCAGCAGTTGGGTCCGGAGGAGGAATGAGCAGTTCTTC. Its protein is CASSWVRRRNEQFF.

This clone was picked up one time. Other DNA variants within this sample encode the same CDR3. The chain's CDR3 is CSVVLAGSYEQYF. The CDR3 nucleotides read TGCAGCGTAGTACTAGCGGGCTCCTACGAGCAGTACTTC. The genes are TRBV29-1 and TRBJ2-7, with 9 nucleotides matching TRBD2. J was trimmed by 0 bases and V by 6 bases; bases with no gene match: 3. Germline assignment: CDR1 SQVTM and CDR2 ANQGSEA. The CDR3 runs 13 residues.

The CDR3 DNA reads TGTGCCAGCAGGGTAGGACAGGGGGCCTCTCAGCCCCAGCATTTT. Protein: CASRVGQGASQPQHF. The chain carries TRBV6-1 and TRBJ1-5, with TRBD1 matching over 11 bases. The CDR3 covers 15 residues. V was pared by 6 bases and J by 6 bases, with 7 bases of the junction left unmatched. Germline-derived CDR1 and CDR2 are MNHNS and SASEGT.

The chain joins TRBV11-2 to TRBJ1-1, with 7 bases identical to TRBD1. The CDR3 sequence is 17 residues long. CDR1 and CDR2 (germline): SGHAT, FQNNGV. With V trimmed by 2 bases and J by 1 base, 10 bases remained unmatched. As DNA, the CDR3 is TGTGCCAGCAGCTTACCCCCACGGGGGACAGAGAACACTGAAGCTTTCTTT. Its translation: CASSLPPRGTENTEAFF.

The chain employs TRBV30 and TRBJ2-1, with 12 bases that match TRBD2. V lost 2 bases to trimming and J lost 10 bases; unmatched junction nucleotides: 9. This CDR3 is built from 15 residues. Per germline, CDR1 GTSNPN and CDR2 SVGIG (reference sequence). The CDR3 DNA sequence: TGTGCCTGGAGTTCTGGGACTAGCGGGCTGGAAGAGCAGTTCTTC. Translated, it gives CAWSSGTSGLEEQFF.

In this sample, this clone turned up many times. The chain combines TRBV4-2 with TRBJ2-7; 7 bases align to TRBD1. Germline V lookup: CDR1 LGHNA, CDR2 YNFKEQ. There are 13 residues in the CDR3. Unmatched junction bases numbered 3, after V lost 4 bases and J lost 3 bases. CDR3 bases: TGTGCCAGCAGCCCGGGACAGCTCTACGAGCAGTACTTC. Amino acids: CASSPGQLYEQYF.

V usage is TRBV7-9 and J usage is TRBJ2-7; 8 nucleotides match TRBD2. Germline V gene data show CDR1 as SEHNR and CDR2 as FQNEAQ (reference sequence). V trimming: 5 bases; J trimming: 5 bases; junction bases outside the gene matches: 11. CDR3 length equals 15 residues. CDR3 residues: CASSPIAGRLDEQYF. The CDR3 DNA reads TGTGCCAGCAGCCCGATAGCGGGGAGGTTGGACGAGCAGTACTTC.

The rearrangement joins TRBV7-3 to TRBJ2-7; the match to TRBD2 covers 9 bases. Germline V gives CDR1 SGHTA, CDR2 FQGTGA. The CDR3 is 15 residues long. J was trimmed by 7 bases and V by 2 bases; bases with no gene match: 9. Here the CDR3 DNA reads TGTGCCAGCAGCTTAGCGGGAGGGCCATTGTATGAGCAGTACTTC. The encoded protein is CASSLAGGPLYEQYF. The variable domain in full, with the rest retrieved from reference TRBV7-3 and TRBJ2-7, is GAGVSQTPSNKVTEKGKYVELRCDPISGHTALYWYRQSLGQGPEFLIYFQGTGAADDSGLPNDRFFAVRPEGSVSTLKIQRTERGDSAVYLCASSLAGGPLYEQYFGPGTRLTVT.

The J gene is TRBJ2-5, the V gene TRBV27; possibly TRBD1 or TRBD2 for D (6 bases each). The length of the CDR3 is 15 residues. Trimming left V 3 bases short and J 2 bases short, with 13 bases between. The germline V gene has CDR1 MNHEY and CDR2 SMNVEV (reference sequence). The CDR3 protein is CASSFGGRRQETQYF. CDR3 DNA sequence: TGTGCCAGCAGTTTTGGGGGGCGCCGACAAGAGACCCAGTACTTC.

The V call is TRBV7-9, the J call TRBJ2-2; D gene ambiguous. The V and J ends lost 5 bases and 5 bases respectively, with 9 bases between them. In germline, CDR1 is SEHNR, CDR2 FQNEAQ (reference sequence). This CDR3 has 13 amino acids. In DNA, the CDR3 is TGTGCCAGCAGCCCTTCTACGACCGGGGAGCTGTTTTTT. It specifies CASSPSTTGELFF.

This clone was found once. The CDR3 bases are TGTGCCAGCAGCCCCCAGGTCCTTCCTGGTCCCTCTGGAAACACCATATATTTT. Translating it yields CASSPQVLPGPSGNTIYF. The chain carries TRBV7-8 and TRBJ1-3; the D is unclear. In germline, CDR1 is SGHVS, CDR2 FQNEAQ. This CDR3 region has 18 residues. Trimming removed 5 bases at V and 0 bases at J, with 20 bases between.

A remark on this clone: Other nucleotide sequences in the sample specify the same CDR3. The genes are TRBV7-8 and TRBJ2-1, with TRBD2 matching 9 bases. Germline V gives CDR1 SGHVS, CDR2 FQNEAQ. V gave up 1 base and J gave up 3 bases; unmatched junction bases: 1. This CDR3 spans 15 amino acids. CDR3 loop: CASSLGAGGYNEQFF. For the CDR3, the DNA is TGTGCCAGCAGCTTAGGAGCGGGAGGCTACAATGAGCAGTTCTTC.